This T cell receptor beta chain emerged from a study of blood T cells in healthy people across ages (dated by TCRdb to the mid-2010s). As for the study more broadly: Template switching captured roughly one uniquely barcoded TCR beta cDNA molecule per two T cells in model experiments. To avoid experimental bias, donors of different ages were randomly spread across the sequencing lanes. Using deep sequencing normalized with unique cDNA molecular identifiers, the study measured how TCR beta repertoire diversity changes with age. The donors were split into four age groups: young (average about 15 years), middle-aged (about 40), aged (roughly 68) and long-lived (roughly 88). Two additional independent replicas of 1 million unique cDNA reads from the same blood draw were analyzed for two donors (one aged 18 to 30 and one aged 80 or older). The investigation overall reported the following: Because profiling used bulk unsorted PBMCs, naive and antigen-experienced compartments could not be compared conclusively. Observed TCR beta diversity per million T cells fell roughly linearly with age, and a significant reduction was already apparent by age about 38. Compared with the aged group, the long-lived group had more naive CD4+ T cells, fewer expanded clones and increased TCR diversity, suggesting age selection. The percentage of naive T cells measured by flow cytometry correlated strongly with observed TCR beta diversity. Estimates of total diversity based on one million sequenced T cells were considered lower bounds and underestimates. Because the CMV infection status of the donors was unknown, age-related changes in expanded clonotypes may potentially have been confounded.

Receptor amplification or capture employed 5' RACE. The sequencing machine was an Illumina HiSeq 2500. A second PCR of roughly 6 to 11 cycles was run with a J-beta primer mix and a sample-barcoded 5' primer. A unique molecular identifier was introduced onto each TCR beta cDNA molecule by a template-switch 5' adaptor carrying 12 random nucleotides. Each sample yielded at least 3 million CDR3-containing paired-end reads. The Mint cDNA synthesis kit, primed by a TRBC-specific oligonucleotide, was used to synthesize first-strand cDNA from all RNA. Following uracil-DNA glycosylase treatment, a first 18-cycle PCR with universal primers M1SS and BC2_uni_R was performed on all cDNA. As for how the authors treated the data: Normalization of each sample was performed by random selection of 1 million high-quality reads, each carrying a distinct molecular identifier. Instead of being binned into consensus sequences, reads that shared molecular identifiers were thrown out. MiTCR, run with a Q25 quality threshold and the strictest error-elimination algorithm, handled CDR3 identification, clonotype clustering and error correction. A nonparametric unseen species model with Euler transformation was used to estimate a lower bound on total TCR beta diversity. TCRdb itself trimmed the public reads at Q25 with fastp, ran MiXCR and retained productive beta chains. For every CDR3 protein sequence, its rows merge into one entry that carries the most common genes and DNA. The V and J calls, along with clone size, are taken from TCRdb and not from the paper's own processing. The sample records hundreds of thousands of distinct CDR3 sequences, less than 45% of which are singletons. The ten biggest clones cover 25% to 35% of the sample.

CDR1 SGHTA and CDR2 FQGNSA were looked up in the germline V gene. The cysteine opens and the phenylalanine closes a CDR3 of 15 amino acids. The entry retains the CDR3 DNA only, 45 bases that are in frame from base 1. Turning to this clonotype: Its antigen remains undetermined. Mismatch with germline at one junction end may stem from a read error.

Systemically healthy Caucasian individuals from Russia, some 40 in total and aged roughly 6 to 95 years, were included as donors. Each donor gave ten milliliters of peripheral blood, collected into EDTA-treated Vacutainer tubes. PBMCs were isolated by Ficoll-Paque density-gradient centrifugation, with at least 6 million obtained per sample. Trizol reagent was used to extract total RNA from PBMCs, with at least 6 micrograms per sample. For every donor, an aliquot of PBMCs went through flow cytometry to measure the percentages of naive CD45RAhigh/CD27high T cells. The sequence is built from TRBV7-2 and TRBJ2-3; TRBD2 could be the D gene, as 5 bases match. The receptor was derived from a man older than 75 in good health. The specimen was blood. The nucleotides read TGTGCCAGCAGCCCGAGGGTGTCACGCACAGATCCGCAGTATTTT. The encoded protein is CASSPRVSRTDPQYF.